The 30 T cell receptor beta chains presented below share a single source sample, sequenced in a study of CD8+ T cells in alopecia areata. After isolation, RNA underwent reverse transcription to generate cDNA as the sequencing template. The table came from immunoSEQ multiplex PCR; TCRdb's copy has only in-frame clones and leaves some out. The sample includes hundreds of thousands of clones, around three fifths of them seen just once. The specimen comprised CD4+ T cells sorted from blood, sampled at week 0. These receptors came from a human donor with alopecia areata.

The chain uses TRBV29-1 and TRBJ2-6; the D gene could be TRBD1 or TRBD2 (5 bases each). The CDR3 has 17 residues. Trimming pared 1 base from V and 0 bases from J, leaving 13 bases between. From germline, CDR1 is SQVTM and CDR2 ANQGSEA. CDR3 sequence reads: CSVEAEGSFSGANVLTF. In DNA form, the CDR3 reads TGCAGCGTTGAAGCCGAGGGGTCATTCTCTGGGGCCAACGTCCTGACTTTC.

This rearrangement joins TRBV7-8 to TRBJ1-2; the D is unclear. In germline, CDR1 is SGHVS, CDR2 FQNEAQ. The CDR3 is 12 residues long. V lost 6 bases to trimming and J lost 8 bases, with 13 bases between them. The CDR3 nucleotides read TGTGCCAGCAGTCCGGGAGGACGGGGCTACACCTTC. Translating it yields CASSPGGRGYTF.

The rearrangement links TRBV4-1 to TRBJ1-2; D call uncertain. Germline CDR1 and CDR2: MGHRA and YSYEKL. The length of the CDR3 is 15 residues. V was cut by 0 bases and J by 8 bases, with 16 bases left in between. The CDR3 protein is CASSQEVLNVVGYTF. The CDR3 DNA reads TGCGCCAGCAGCCAAGAGGTCCTCAATGTTGTGGGCTACACCTTC.

This clone turned up a few times. The J gene is TRBJ1-2, the V gene TRBV30; D is ambiguous. Looked up from germline, CDR1 is GTSNPN and CDR2 is SVGIG (reference sequence). The V end was cut by 2 bases, the J end by 5 bases, with 9 bases between. CDR3 length: 12 residues. The CDR3 is CAWSRQTYGYTF. For the CDR3, the DNA is TGTGCCTGGAGTAGGCAGACTTATGGCTACACCTTC.

The chain uses TRBV6-1 and TRBJ1-2; D might be TRBD1 (5 bases). Germline V CDR1 and CDR2: MNHNS, SASEGT. V was pared by 1 base and J by 2 bases, with 11 bases between. This CDR3 contains 15 residues. CDR3 bases: TGTGCCAGCAGTGAAGTACCAGGGAGGAACTATGGCTACACCTTC. Translation: CASSEVPGRNYGYTF.

The chain employs TRBV4-1 and TRBJ1-1, with 7 bases lining up with TRBD1. The J segment lost 5 bases and the V segment lost 5 bases, leaving 23 bases of the junction unmatched. This CDR3 comprises 19 residues. Germline CDR1 and CDR2: MGHRA and YSYEKL. The DNA of the CDR3 is TGCGCCAGCAGCGCTCGAAGACTCCCTCTAACAGGGGAGAATACTGAAGCTTTCTTT. Protein sequence: CASSARRLPLTGENTEAFF.

This clone was counted between two and nine times. The chain couples TRBV7-2 to TRBJ2-7; 7 bases align to TRBD2. This CDR3 has 15 residues. Per germline, CDR1 SGHTA and CDR2 FQGNSA. V gave up 4 bases and J gave up 6 bases; unmatched junction bases: 12. CDR3 sequence reads: CASSSPRLAAFEQYF. The CDR3 DNA follows: TGTGCCAGCAGCTCACCTAGACTAGCCGCCTTCGAGCAGTACTTC.

The CDR3 DNA reads as TGTGCCACAGGGACGGGCTATGGCTACACCTTC. Translating it yields CATGTGYGYTF. This chain links TRBV30 with TRBJ1-2, with D possibly being TRBD1 (6 bases). Germline V lookup: CDR1 GTSNPN, CDR2 SVGIG (reference sequence). There are 11 residues in the CDR3. The V gene lost 8 bases and the J gene lost 4 bases, with 11 bases spanning the gap.

The V and J genes are TRBV30 and TRBJ1-1; D gene ambiguous. CDR1 is GTSNPN and CDR2 is SVGIG in the germline V gene (reference sequence). V was shortened by 2 bases and J by 0 bases, with 4 bases between the two germline ends. The CDR3 loop spans 12 amino acids. The CDR3 sequence is CAWSPMNTEAFF. DNA of the CDR3: TGTGCCTGGAGTCCGATGAACACTGAAGCTTTCTTT.

This chain connects TRBV6-5 to TRBJ2-7, with D perhaps TRBD1 (5 bases). Between the trimmed V and J ends, which lost 0 bases and 5 bases, there was a span of 11 bases. From germline, CDR1 is MNHEY and CDR2 SVGAGI. CDR3 length: 14 amino acids. The CDR3 sequence: CASSYSMQGHEQYF. The CDR3 DNA is TGTGCCAGCAGTTACTCGATGCAGGGCCACGAGCAGTACTTC.

This clone was seen a handful of times. This rearrangement joins TRBV4-1 to TRBJ1-2, with 8 bases matching TRBD1. With V trimmed by 4 bases and J by 4 bases, 8 bases remained unmatched. The CDR3 is 15 residues long. Germline V lookup: CDR1 MGHRA, CDR2 YSYEKL. CDR3 residues: CASSRRDRGGYGYTF. CDR3 bases: TGCGCCAGCAGCCGTCGAGACAGGGGAGGCTATGGCTACACCTTC.

This clone was seen many times. V usage is TRBV27 and J usage is TRBJ1-3; D ambiguous. The V gene's germline CDR1 is MNHEY and CDR2 SMNVEV (reference sequence). V lost 5 bases and J lost 0, with 14 bases in between. The CDR3 spans 16 residues. CDR3 sequence: CASSPMIEASGNTIYF. In DNA, the CDR3 is TGTGCCAGCAGTCCCATGATAGAGGCCTCTGGAAACACCATATATTTT.

V usage is TRBV6-5 and J usage is TRBJ1-1, with D tentatively TRBD1 (6 bases). The CDR3 extends over 16 amino acids. Germline V gene sequence: CDR1 MNHEY, CDR2 SVGAGI. Between the trimmed V and J ends, which lost 2 bases and 3 bases, there was a span of 16 bases. The CDR3 bases are TGTGCCAGCAGTTACAGGGGGAGAGGGAGTGACACTGAAGCTTTCTTT. Residues: CASSYRGRGSDTEAFF.

This clone was detected only once. V gene TRBV27 combines with J gene TRBJ2-3, with 9 positions matching TRBD1. The ends lost 6 bases at V and 1 base at J; junction bases unmatched: 2. Germline CDR1 reads MNHEY; CDR2 reads SMNVEV (reference sequence). This CDR3 comprises 14 residues. The CDR3 DNA follows: TGTGCCAGCAGCCGGACAGGGGGCACAGATACGCAGTATTTT. Its translation: CASSRTGGTDTQYF.

The chain employs TRBV14 and TRBJ2-1; D is unclear. The CDR3 covers 11 residues. V was pared by 0 bases and J by 15 bases, with 9 bases between. Germline lookup yields CDR1 SGHDN and CDR2 FVKESK. The CDR3 region has the DNA TGTGCCAGCAGCCAAGATAAAGTCCCGTTCTTC. This translates into CASSQDKVPFF. The whole variable domain, filled in from reference TRBV14 and TRBJ2-1, reads EAGVTQFPSHSVIEKGQTVTLRCDPISGHDNLYWYRRVMGKEIKFLLHFVKESKQDESGMPNNRFLAERTGGTYSTLKVQPAELEDSGVYFCASSQDKVPFFGPGTRLTVL.

This chain connects TRBV30 to TRBJ1-5; possibly TRBD1 for D (6 bases). Germline lookup yields CDR1 GTSNPN and CDR2 SVGIG (reference sequence). The CDR3 is made up of 13 amino acids. Trimming shortened V by 1 base and J by 3 bases, and 7 bases separated the two germline ends. The CDR3 sequence is CAWSAGDNQPQHF. CDR3 in DNA: TGTGCCTGGAGTGCAGGGGACAATCAGCCCCAGCATTTT.

This clone has only a few counts. This chain connects TRBV11-3 to TRBJ2-1; 12 nucleotides agree with TRBD2. The V segment lost 3 bases and the J segment 6 bases; nucleotides outside the gene matches: 0. CDR1 SGHNT and CDR2 YENEEA come from the germline V gene. This CDR3 has 14 residues. The CDR3 loop is CASSLTSGSNEQFF. The CDR3 coding sequence is TGTGCCAGCAGCTTGACTAGCGGGAGCAATGAGCAGTTCTTC.

The chain joins TRBV19 to TRBJ1-2, with TRBD1 identical over 10 bases. The V gene end was trimmed by 10 bases and the J gene end by 11 bases; junction bases not matched to a gene: 7. This CDR3 is built from 11 residues. The germline V gene has CDR1 LNHDA and CDR2 SQIVND (reference sequence). The CDR3 nucleotides read TGTGCCACTACTGACAGGGGGCTATACACCTTC. Encoded protein: CATTDRGLYTF. The full variable domain, rest sourced from reference TRBV19 and TRBJ1-2, is DGGITQSPKYLFRKEGQNVTLSCEQNLNHDAMYWYRQDPGQGLRLIYYSQIVNDFQKGDIAEGYSVSREKKESFPLTVTSAQKNPTAFYLCATTDRGLYTFGSGTRLTVV.

This chain uses TRBV29-1 with TRBJ2-6; possibly TRBD1 for D (6 bases). Trimming shortened V by 5 bases and J by 2 bases, and 7 bases separated the two germline ends. The CDR3 extends over 13 amino acids. Per the germline V gene, CDR1 is SQVTM and CDR2 is ANQGSEA. CDR3 sequence: CSVPGAGANVLTF. The CDR3 nucleotides read TGCAGCGTTCCAGGGGCTGGGGCCAACGTCCTGACTTTC.

The V and J genes are TRBV7-2 and TRBJ1-2, with TRBD1 matching over 8 bases. With 2 bases clipped from V and 6 bases from J, the junction kept 5 bases outside the gene matches. The germline V gene has CDR1 SGHTA and CDR2 FQGNSA. CDR3 size: 14 residues. The DNA of the CDR3 is TGTGCCAGCAGCTTACAGGGGGCCCTCGATGGCTACACCTTC. Its translation: CASSLQGALDGYTF.

In this sample, this clone turned up a few times. This chain connects TRBV7-9 to TRBJ2-5; D unclear. Per the germline V gene, CDR1 is SEHNR and CDR2 is FQNEAQ (reference sequence). Trimming cost V 3 bases and J 1 base, with 6 bases left between them. This CDR3 contains 13 residues. As DNA, the CDR3 is TGTGCCAGCAGCTTTTACGGCCAAGAGACCCAGTACTTC. Its translation: CASSFYGQETQYF.

The rearrangement joins TRBV7-2 to TRBJ2-1, with a tentative D call TRBD2 (6 bases). The CDR3 loop spans 15 amino acids. Trimming removed 5 bases at V and 5 bases at J, with 16 bases between. Germline CDR1 is SGHTA and CDR2 is FQGNSA. As DNA, the CDR3 is TGTGCCAGCAGCCGGCAGGCGGGGCTGAACAATGAGCAGTTCTTC. Protein product: CASSRQAGLNNEQFF.

The V and J genes are TRBV15 and TRBJ2-5; the D gene is possibly TRBD2 (5 bases). From germline, CDR1 is LNHNV and CDR2 YYDKDF (reference sequence). Deletions cut 0 bases from V and 5 bases from J, with 10 bases between. The CDR3 has 14 amino acids. The CDR3 DNA reads TGTGCCACCAGCAGAGACCCGGGCGGGGAGACCCAGTACTTC. Protein product: CATSRDPGGETQYF.

The chain recombines TRBV6-5 with TRBJ1-2; D uncertain. The CDR3 consists of 10 residues. The germline V gene has CDR1 MNHEY and CDR2 SVGAGI. V shed 8 bases and J shed 9 bases, with 10 bases lying between them. In DNA form, the CDR3 reads TGTGCCAGCGGCCTGGGCCGCTACACCTTC. Its protein product is CASGLGRYTF.

This sequence joins TRBV2 and TRBJ2-1, with TRBD2 identical over 7 bases. J gave up 3 bases and V 4 bases, and 9 bases lay outside the gene matches. Per the germline V gene, CDR1 is SNHLY and CDR2 is FYNNEI. CDR3 length: 16 residues. The CDR3 coding sequence is TGTGCCAGCAGTGCTGAAGGCGGGGGAAACTACAATGAGCAGTTCTTC. It specifies CASSAEGGGNYNEQFF.

The rearrangement uses TRBV10-2 and TRBJ1-2, with D perhaps TRBD1 (6 bases). V lost 7 bases and J lost 2, with 11 bases in between. CDR1 is WSHSY, CDR2 SAAADI, per germline. This CDR3 has 13 residues. DNA of the CDR3: TGCGCCAGCACATCAGGGGTCAACTATGGCTACACCTTC. Encoded protein: CASTSGVNYGYTF.

The CDR3: CAWSGGQTTNEKLFF. In DNA form, the CDR3 reads TGTGCCTGGAGTGGCGGACAAACAACTAATGAAAAACTGTTTTTT. The rearrangement links TRBV30 to TRBJ1-4; maybe TRBD1 (5 bases). This CDR3 is built from 15 residues. V was trimmed by 1 base and J by 0 bases, leaving 9 bases between them. Germline CDR1 GTSNPN, CDR2 SVGIG (reference sequence).

This clone has only a few counts. The J gene is TRBJ1-2, the V gene TRBV29-1; 7 positions match TRBD1. The trim removed 6 bases at V and 0 bases at J, leaving 4 bases unmatched. Germline lookup yields CDR1 SQVTM and CDR2 ANQGSEA. The CDR3 runs 13 residues. The CDR3 DNA sequence: TGCAGCGTCCGACAGGGCCCTAACTATGGCTACACCTTC. Amino acid sequence: CSVRQGPNYGYTF.

The V gene is TRBV29-1, the J gene TRBJ2-7, with 8 bases fitting TRBD1. V was clipped by 8 bases and J by 6 bases; unmatched bases: 9. This CDR3 contains 12 residues. Germline CDR1 is SQVTM and CDR2 is ANQGSEA. The CDR3 here is CSIRTGSPEQYF. The CDR3 region has the DNA TGCAGCATCAGGACAGGGTCGCCCGAGCAGTACTTC.

This clone was recorded only once. V is TRBV7-9 and J is TRBJ1-6, with unresolved D. The germline V gene encodes CDR1 SEHNR and CDR2 FQNEAQ (reference sequence). The V end was cut by 5 bases, the J end by 5 bases, with 4 bases between. The CDR3 spans 12 residues. The CDR3 sequence is CASSTNNSPLHF. Here the CDR3 DNA reads TGTGCCAGCAGCACAAATAATTCACCCCTCCACTTT.